Below, 7 T cell receptor beta chains from the same sample are listed, as sequenced in a study of shared clonotypes between healthy human individuals. Method: immunoSEQ multiplex PCR; TCRdb's copy keeps in-frame clones and lacks some. This table holds roughly 480,000 clones, less than 80% found once. Sequencing input: PBMCs. Every receptor here comes from a woman aged 40 to 50 in good health. Some clones in this sample may be carry-over from other donors' samples.

V usage is TRBV14 and J usage is TRBJ2-3; D not resolved. V lost 2 bases and J 1 base, leaving 7 bases between the germline ends. There are 14 residues in the CDR3. Germline V gene sequence: CDR1 SGHDN, CDR2 FVKESK. The CDR3 is CASSQFRGTDTQYF. The DNA for the CDR3 is TGTGCCAGCAGCCAATTCAGAGGCACAGATACGCAGTATTTT.

The chain recombines TRBV7-3 with TRBJ1-6; D is perhaps TRBD1 (6 bases). The CDR3 runs to 14 residues. Germline CDR1 and CDR2: SGHTA and FQGTGA. V was cut by 4 bases and J by 7 bases, with 11 bases left in between. The CDR3 DNA follows: TGTGCCAGCAGCTCACAGGGTGGAAATTCACCCCTCCACTTT. As protein: CASSSQGGNSPLHF.

This rearrangement joins TRBV7-9 to TRBJ1-1; possibly TRBD1 for D (5 bases). V lost 0 bases and J lost 3, with 11 bases in between. The CDR3 runs 15 residues. From germline, CDR1 is SEHNR and CDR2 FQNEAQ (reference sequence). DNA for the CDR3: TGTGCCAGCAGCTTAGCGGCACAGGTAGACACTGAAGCTTTCTTT. As protein: CASSLAAQVDTEAFF. Using reference TRBV7-9 and TRBJ1-1 for the parts outside the CDR3, the full variable domain is DTGVSQNPRHKITKRGQNVTFRCDPISEHNRLYWYRQTLGQGPEFLTYFQNEAQLEKSRLLSDRFSAERPKGSFSTLEIQRTEQGDSAMYLCASSLAAQVDTEAFFGQGTRLTVV.

The chain uses TRBV7-7 and TRBJ2-6; D unresolved. CDR3 size: 18 residues. Trimming left V 5 bases short and J 5 bases short, with 22 bases between. In germline, CDR1 is SSHAT, CDR2 FNYEAQ (reference sequence). CDR3 amino acids: CASSLWFVPQSRANVLTF. CDR3 in DNA: TGTGCCAGCAGCCTATGGTTTGTGCCACAAAGTCGGGCCAACGTCCTGACTTTC.

The CDR3 loop is CASSGTGRNEKLFF. The DNA for the CDR3 is TGTGCCAGCAGTGGGACAGGCCGTAATGAAAAACTGTTTTTT. V usage is TRBV6-7 and J usage is TRBJ1-4; 8 bases line up with TRBD1. Being an ORF, TRBV6-7 has a function that is uncertain. V gave up 5 bases and J gave up 4 bases; unmatched junction bases: 3. The CDR3 covers 14 residues.

The chain employs TRBV28 and TRBJ1-2; perhaps TRBD1 as D (5 bases). The germline V gene encodes CDR1 MDHEN and CDR2 SYDVKM. The CDR3 has 15 amino acids. For the CDR3, the DNA is TGTGCAACCGGCACGGGTTCACAAACAGGCTATGGCTACACCTTC. It yields the protein CATGTGSQTGYGYTF.

This chain links TRBV6-1 with TRBJ2-6; maybe TRBD2 (6 bases). Germline V gene data show CDR1 as MNHNS and CDR2 as SASEGT. V was trimmed by 4 bases and J by 1 base, leaving 8 bases between them. The CDR3 covers 15 residues. Here the CDR3 reads CASSGGTSGANVLTF. Here the CDR3 DNA reads TGTGCCAGCAGTGGAGGGACTTCTGGGGCCAACGTCCTGACTTTC.